The T cell receptor (beta chain) under discussion was sequenced for a study of T cells in Graves' hyperthyroidism and ophthalmopathy. The wider study: Specimen type is peripheral blood, collected at initial diagnosis prior to any treatment. Study results and limitations: Most thyroid clonotypes that were expanded above 0.001 also turned up in blood.

The investigators amplified TCR beta CDR3 regions from RNA transcripts. The HTBI primer set served for first-round RT-PCR of the TCR CDR3. TCRdb itself ran the multiplex PCR reads through MiXCR, one entry per CDR3 protein. The data show hundreds of thousands of distinct CDR3 sequences, 18% seen once. Germline values: CDR1 SGHAT, CDR2 FQNNGV. CDR3 length: 15 residues. V lost 5 bases, J lost 1 base, and 12 bases lay in between. On this clonotype: Its target is unknown.

PBMCs stemmed from over 7.5 ml fresh peripheral blood. The sequence was collected from a woman between 45 and 60 years old with Graves' hyperthyroidism that later progressed to Graves' ophthalmopathy. The sample comprised blood. The chain couples TRBV11-2 to TRBJ2-1; tentatively, D is TRBD1 (5 bases). CDR3 protein: CASSQGGRSYNEQFF. The CDR3 nucleotides read TGTGCCAGCAGCCAGGGTGGACGGTCCTACAATGAGCAGTTCTTC. Looking up the rest from reference TRBV11-2 and TRBJ2-1 gives the full variable domain: EAGVAQSPRYKIIEKRQSVAFWCNPISGHATLYWYQQILGQGPKLLIQFQNNGVVDDSQLPKDRFSAERLKGVDSTLKIQPAKLEDSAVYLCASSQGGRSYNEQFFGPGTRLTVL.